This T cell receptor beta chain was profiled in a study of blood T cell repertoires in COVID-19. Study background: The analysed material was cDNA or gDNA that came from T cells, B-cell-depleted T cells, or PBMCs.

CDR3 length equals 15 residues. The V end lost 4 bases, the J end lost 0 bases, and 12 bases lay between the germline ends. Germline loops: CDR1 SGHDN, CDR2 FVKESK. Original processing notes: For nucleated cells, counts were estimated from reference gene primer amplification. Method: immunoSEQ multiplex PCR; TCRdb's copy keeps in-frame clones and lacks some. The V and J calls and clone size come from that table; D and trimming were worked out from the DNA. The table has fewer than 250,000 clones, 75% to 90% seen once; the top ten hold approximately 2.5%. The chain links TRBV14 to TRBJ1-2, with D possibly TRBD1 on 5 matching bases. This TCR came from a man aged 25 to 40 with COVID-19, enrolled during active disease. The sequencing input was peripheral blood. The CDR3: CASSLPGGANYGYTF. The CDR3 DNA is TGTGCCAGCAGCCTCCCGGGGGGGGCTAACTATGGCTACACCTTC. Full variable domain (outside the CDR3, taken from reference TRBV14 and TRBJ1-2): EAGVTQFPSHSVIEKGQTVTLRCDPISGHDNLYWYRRVMGKEIKFLLHFVKESKQDESGMPNNRFLAERTGGTYSTLKVQPAELEDSGVYFCASSLPGGANYGYTFGSGTRLTVV.